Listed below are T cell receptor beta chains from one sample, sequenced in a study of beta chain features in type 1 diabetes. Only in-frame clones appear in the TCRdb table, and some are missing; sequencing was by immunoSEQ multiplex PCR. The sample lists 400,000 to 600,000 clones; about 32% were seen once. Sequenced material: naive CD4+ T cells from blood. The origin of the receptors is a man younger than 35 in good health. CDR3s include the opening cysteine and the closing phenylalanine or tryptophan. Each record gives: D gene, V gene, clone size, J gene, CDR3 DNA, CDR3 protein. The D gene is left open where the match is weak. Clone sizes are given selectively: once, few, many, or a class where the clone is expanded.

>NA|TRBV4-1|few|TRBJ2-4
TGCGCCAGCAGCCAAGATCGCGGCAGGGGTGTGTACATTCAGTACTTC
CASSQDRGRGVYIQYF
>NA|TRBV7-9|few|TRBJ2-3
TGTGCCAGCAGCCAAGGAAGGGGCGCCGGGAGCGATACGCAGTATTTT
CASSQGRGAGSDTQYF
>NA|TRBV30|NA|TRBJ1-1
TGTGCCTGGAGTTCTGAGACTGAAGCTTTCTTT
CAWSSETEAFF
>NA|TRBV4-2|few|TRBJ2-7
TGTGCCAGCAGCCAAATCGAGGGGAGCTCCTACGAGCAGTACTTC
CASSQIEGSSYEQYF
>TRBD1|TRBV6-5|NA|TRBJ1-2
TGTGCCAGCAGTTCCCCTAGACAGGGCAACTATGGCTACACCTTC
CASSSPRQGNYGYTF
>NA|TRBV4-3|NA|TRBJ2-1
TGCGCCAGCAGCCAAGGGGGTAGCGAGGAGGAGCAGTTCTTC
CASSQGGSEEEQFF
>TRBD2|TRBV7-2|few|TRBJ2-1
TGTGCCAGCAGCTTAATGGGACTAGCGGGAGACAATGAGCAGTTCTTC
CASSLMGLAGDNEQFF
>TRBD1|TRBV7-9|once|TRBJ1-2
TGTGCCAGCAGCCCCGACAGGGTGGATGGCTACACCTTC
CASSPDRVDGYTF
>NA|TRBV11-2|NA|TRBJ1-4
TGTGCCAGCAGCTCTCCGGAGGGCGAAAAACTGTTTTTT
CASSSPEGEKLFF
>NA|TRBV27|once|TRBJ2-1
TGTGCCAGCACCCCTATCGATCACCGAGGCAATGAGCAGTTCTTC
CASTPIDHRGNEQFF
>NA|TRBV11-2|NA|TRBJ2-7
TGTGCCAGCAACAGCGGAGGAACCTACGAGCAGTACTTC
CASNSGGTYEQYF
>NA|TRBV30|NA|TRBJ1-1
TGTGCCTGGAGTGTACTCTACGGGCCCGAGAACACTGAAGCTTTCTTT
CAWSVLYGPENTEAFF
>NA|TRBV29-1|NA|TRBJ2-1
TGCAGCGCTCTAAAACAGGGACTCCGGGAGCAGTTCTTC
CSALKQGLREQFF
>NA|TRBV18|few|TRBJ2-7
TGTGCCAGCTCACCATCGGAGGATGTCGGACAGTACTTC
CASSPSEDVGQYF
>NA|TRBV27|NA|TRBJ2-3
TGTGCCAGCAGTTTGGGGGGCCTTACAGATACGCAGTATTTT
CASSLGGLTDTQYF
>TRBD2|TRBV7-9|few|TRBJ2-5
TGTGCCAGCAGCTTCAACGGGAGGGGAGAGACCCAGTACTTC
CASSFNGRGETQYF